The 9 T cell receptor beta chains given below trace back to one sample, sequenced in a study of Ad26.COV2.S vaccination and SARS-CoV-2 variants. Described treatment: some 19 received Ad26.COV2.S at low or high dose, single or two shots; 5 received placebo; per-sample allocation not given. Sampling took place 63 days after the first vaccine or placebo injection. Method: immunoSEQ multiplex PCR; TCRdb's copy keeps in-frame clones and lacks some. In the table there are 200,000 to 300,000 clones, approximately 88% of which are singletons. The sequenced sample was peripheral blood, obtained in a trial of Ad26.COV2.S vaccine versus placebo. The origin of the receptors is a person aged 18-65 years who received the Ad26.COV2.S COVID-19 vaccine or a placebo.

The V call is TRBV9, the J call TRBJ1-4, with D hard to call. V was trimmed by 4 bases and J by 13 bases, leaving 17 bases between them. The germline V gene has CDR1 SGDLS and CDR2 YYNGEE. This CDR3 is 13 amino acids long. CDR3 region: CASSPPGQLGLFF. CDR3 nucleotides: TGTGCCAGCAGCCCACCTGGCCAGTTGGGACTGTTTTTT.

The CDR3 here is CASSPMRGDLGGKLFF. CDR3 nucleotides: TGTGCCAGCAGCCCCATGAGGGGAGATTTGGGGGGAAAACTGTTTTTT. The chain joins TRBV7-9 to TRBJ1-4; D is possibly TRBD1 (5 bases). CDR1 and CDR2 (germline): SEHNR, FQNEAQ (reference sequence). V dropped 5 bases and J dropped 10 bases, with 23 bases sitting between them. This CDR3 is built from 16 residues.

The chain carries TRBV7-9 and TRBJ1-5; D uncertain. V was clipped by 0 bases and J by 4 bases, with 19 bases between them. The CDR3 contains 18 residues. Germline CDR1 and CDR2: SEHNR and FQNEAQ (reference sequence). The CDR3 nucleotides are TGTGCCAGCAGCTTAGCGAGTTCGGGATCCCTAGGTAATCAGCCCCAGCATTTT. Protein product: CASSLASSGSLGNQPQHF.

The V gene is TRBV7-8, the J gene TRBJ2-7; D remains ambiguous. CDR1 is SGHVS, CDR2 FQNEAQ, per germline. V lost 4 bases and J lost 0, with 4 bases in between. CDR3 length: 12 residues. Here the CDR3 DNA reads TGTGCCAGCAGCTCCAGCTCCTACGAGCAGTACTTC. This translates into CASSSSSYEQYF.

This rearrangement joins TRBV4-3 to TRBJ1-1; D unresolved. This CDR3 has 14 residues. Germline V gene lookup returns CDR1 LGHNA and CDR2 YSLEER. The ends were cut back, 4 bases at V and 4 bases at J, with 13 bases in the middle. The CDR3 DNA sequence: TGCGCCAGCAGCCGCGGGTCTCAAGGCACTGAAGCTTTCTTT. Translated, it gives CASSRGSQGTEAFF.

The sample holds a few counts of this clone. This rearrangement joins TRBV3-1 (or the pseudogene TRBV3-2) to TRBJ2-7; D is possibly TRBD2 (6 bases). Trimming removed 0 bases at V and 4 bases at J, with 13 bases between. Germline values: CDR1 LGHDT, CDR2 YNNKEL (reference sequence). The CDR3 length is 15 residues. CDR3 in amino acids: CASSQDHSSAYEQYF. CDR3 coding DNA: TGTGCCAGCAGCCAAGATCATTCTAGCGCTTACGAGCAGTACTTC.

The chain joins TRBV18 to TRBJ2-7; D could derive from TRBD1 or TRBD2 (5 bases each). Trimming removed 4 bases at V and 2 bases at J, with 12 bases between. Germline assignment: CDR1 KGHSH and CDR2 LQKENI. This CDR3 has 14 amino acids. CDR3 sequence (DNA): TGTGCCAGCTCACTTCTAGGGGAGACCTACGAGCAGTACTTC. Its protein product is CASSLLGETYEQYF. The whole variable domain, remainder taken from reference TRBV18 and TRBJ2-7, is NAGVMQNPRHLVRRRGQEARLRCSPMKGHSHVYWYRQLPEEGLKFMVYLQKENIIDESGMPKERFSAEFPKEGPSILRIQQVVRGDSAAYFCASSLLGETYEQYFGPGTRLTVT.

This chain uses TRBV5-1 with TRBJ2-7; 11 bases line up with TRBD2. The CDR3 totals 16 residues. Germline values: CDR1 SGHRS, CDR2 YFSETQ. Unmatched junction bases numbered 4, after V lost 0 bases and J lost 2 bases. The DNA of the CDR3 is TGCGCCAGCAGCTTGGGACTAGCGGGGATCACCTACGAGCAGTACTTC. Its protein product is CASSLGLAGITYEQYF.

In DNA form, the CDR3 reads TGTGCCAGGGGCTACTCCTACAATGAGCAGTTCTTC. Its translation is CARGYSYNEQFF. V is TRBV19 and J is TRBJ2-1; no reliable D call. CDR3 length: 12 residues. Germline CDR1 LNHDA, CDR2 SQIVND (reference sequence). Trimming took 9 bases from V and 0 from J, leaving 6 bases between them.